These T cell receptor beta chains were read from a single sample in a study of T cell responses to AZD1222 COVID-19 vaccine. Method: immunoSEQ multiplex PCR; TCRdb's copy keeps in-frame clones and lacks some. The sample consists of around 100,000 clones, 90% to 95% of them appearing once. The sample in question was peripheral blood, obtained on day 0 of AZD1222 vaccination. The receptors originated from an adult in good health. Each CDR3 is given with its conserved first and last residue. D genes are given only for firm matches.

TRBV7-2,TRBD1,TRBJ1-5,TGTGCCAGCAGCTTAGTGGCCGGGACAGGGGTAAACAATCAGCCCCAGCATTTT,CASSLVAGTGVNNQPQHF
TRBV6-1,.,TRBJ1-3,TGTGCCAGCAGTGATAGGGGTTTGGGCTCTGGAAACACCATATATTTT,CASSDRGLGSGNTIYF
TRBV5-4,.,TRBJ1-3,TGTGCCAGCAGCTTCGACAGGAGCCACTCTGGAAACACCATATATTTT,CASSFDRSHSGNTIYF
TRBV7-9,.,TRBJ2-7,TGTGCCAGCAGCCTTCAATTACCCTCGGGGAGGTCCTACGAGCAGTACTTC,CASSLQLPSGRSYEQYF
TRBV9,.,TRBJ2-6,TGTGCCAGCAGCGGATCTGGGGCCAACGTCCTGACTTTC,CASSGSGANVLTF
TRBV6-5,.,TRBJ1-2,TGTGCCAGCAGTTACTCAGGAGGGGGCTATGGCTACACCTTC,CASSYSGGGYGYTF
TRBV6-2/TRBV6-3,TRBD1,TRBJ1-4,TGTGCCAGCAGCTCCGGGGACAGGCCGAATGAAAAACTGTTTTTT,CASSSGDRPNEKLFF
TRBV19,.,TRBJ1-2,TGTGCCAGTAGTGGAATTATTGGTGGGGAGAATCAAAGGGGCTACACCTTC,CASSGIIGGENQRGYTF
TRBV6-5,.,TRBJ2-5,TGTGCCAGCAGTTACGGGGGAGCAAGAGAGACCCAGTACTTC,CASSYGGARETQYF
TRBV19,.,TRBJ1-1,TGTGCCAGTCGAACCTGGGGGAACACTGAAGCTTTCTTT,CASRTWGNTEAFF